Below are 30 T cell receptor beta chains sequenced from a single sample in a study of T-cell reconstitution after alpha-beta-depleted transplantation in children. Unique molecular identifiers featured in how the TCRbeta library was prepared. Each CDR3 protein is one row after TCRdb ran MiXCR on the PCR reads. The sample contains around 300,000 distinct CDR3 sequences, approximately 23% of which appear only once. Sequencing used PBMCs, mostly from graft donor cells, obtained 180 days after TCRalphabeta/CD19-depleted stem cell transplant. These receptors originate from a male patient younger than 18 who had a stem cell transplant for acute lymphoblastic leukemia, so the T cells may come from the graft donor.

The V and J genes are TRBV6-5 and TRBJ2-7, with D unclear. The CDR3 loop spans 10 amino acids. With 3 bases removed from V and 5 bases from J, the gap between germline ends came to 2 bases. Germline V gene sequence: CDR1 MNHEY, CDR2 SVGAGI. The CDR3 loop is CASSYNEQYF. The CDR3 nucleotides read TGTGCCAGCAGTTATAACGAGCAGTACTTC.

The rearrangement uses TRBV4-1 and TRBJ2-7; 7 bases map to TRBD2. Germline values: CDR1 MGHRA, CDR2 YSYEKL. CDR3 length: 13 amino acids. V was pared by 4 bases and J by 7 bases, with 7 bases of the junction left unmatched. CDR3 sequence (DNA): TGCGCCAGCAGCCCCCGAGTAGCGGGTGAGCAGTACTTC. Amino acid sequence: CASSPRVAGEQYF.

The V call is TRBV5-1, the J call TRBJ2-3; D gene ambiguous. The germline V gene has CDR1 SGHRS and CDR2 YFSETQ. Trimming took off 0 bases at V and 0 bases at J, with 8 bases between the two ends. This CDR3 comprises 15 residues. The CDR3 is CASSLVGGSTDTQYF. The CDR3 DNA reads as TGCGCCAGCAGCTTGGTTGGTGGAAGCACAGATACGCAGTATTTT. The entire variable domain, with the rest obtained from reference TRBV5-1 and TRBJ2-3, is as follows: KAGVTQTPRYLIKTRGQQVTLSCSPISGHRSVSWYQQTPGQGLQFLFEYFSETQRNKGNFPGRFSGRQFSNSRSEMNVSTLELGDSALYLCASSLVGGSTDTQYFGPGTRLTVL.

V and J are TRBV20-1 and TRBJ2-5; 8 positions match TRBD1. There are 17 residues in the CDR3. J was trimmed by 1 base and V by 6 bases; bases with no gene match: 16. Germline V gene data show CDR1 as DFQATT and CDR2 as SNEGSKA (reference sequence). The DNA for the CDR3 is TGCAGTGCCCGAGAATCTTTGACAGGGGTTTTCCAAGAGACCCAGTACTTC. This sequence encodes CSARESLTGVFQETQYF.

This clonotype was seen just once. This chain joins TRBV5-6 and TRBJ1-5, with TRBD1 matching 9 bases. V was clipped by 3 bases and J by 6 bases; unmatched bases: 7. The CDR3 length is 15 residues. Germline assignment: CDR1 SGHDT and CDR2 YYEEEE. For the CDR3, the DNA is TGTGCCAGCAGCTCGGACAGGGGAATAGGTCAGCCCCAGCATTTT. It codes for CASSSDRGIGQPQHF.

The rearrangement uses TRBV20-1 and TRBJ2-1; 8 bases match TRBD1. V dropped 7 bases and J dropped 7; count of bases not matched to a gene: 3. Germline-derived CDR1 and CDR2 are DFQATT and SNEGSKA (reference sequence). There are 11 residues in the CDR3. CDR3 sequence (DNA): TGCAGTGGGACAGGGAGGAATGAGCAGTTCTTC. Translating it yields CSGTGRNEQFF.

The V gene is TRBV28, the J gene TRBJ2-3; tentatively, D is TRBD1 (6 bases). Germline V gene data show CDR1 as MDHEN and CDR2 as SYDVKM. Between the trimmed V and J ends, which lost 1 base and 10 bases, there was a span of 9 bases. CDR3 size: 12 residues. CDR3 loop: CASSLSTGPQYF. The CDR3 nucleotides are TGTGCCAGCAGTTTATCTACAGGGCCGCAGTATTTT.

The CDR3 sequence is CASSFAGAAQDYGYTF. Written as DNA, the CDR3 is TGTGCCAGCAGCTTCGCGGGGGCAGCACAAGACTATGGCTACACCTTC. The rearrangement links TRBV7-9 to TRBJ1-2; D might be TRBD1 (6 bases). This CDR3 region has 16 residues. CDR1 and CDR2 (germline): SEHNR, FQNEAQ (reference sequence). Trimming removed 3 bases from V and 3 bases from J, with 17 bases in between. The full variable domain, completed using reference TRBV7-9 and TRBJ1-2, is DTGVSQNPRHKITKRGQNVTFRCDPISEHNRLYWYRQTLGQGPEFLTYFQNEAQLEKSRLLSDRFSAERPKGSFSTLEIQRTEQGDSAMYLCASSFAGAAQDYGYTFGSGTRLTVV.

This clonotype was seen more than once but under ten times. This rearrangement joins TRBV6-1 to TRBJ1-5, with 9 bases aligning to TRBD1. The germline gives CDR1 MNHNS, CDR2 SASEGT. V trimming: 5 bases; J trimming: 6 bases; junction bases outside the gene matches: 8. The CDR3 consists of 15 residues. CDR3 coding DNA: TGTGCCAGCAGTCCCCACGGGACAGGGTCTCAGCCCCAGCATTTT. It encodes CASSPHGTGSQPQHF.

The chain uses TRBV5-1 and TRBJ2-2; D tentatively fits TRBD1 or TRBD2 (5 bases each). Trimming took 2 bases from V and 0 from J, leaving 11 bases between them. Germline V gene data show CDR1 as SGHRS and CDR2 as YFSETQ. CDR3 length equals 16 residues. The CDR3 nucleotides read TGCGCCAGCAGCTTCAGGCAGGGAGCGAACACCGGGGAGCTGTTTTTT. Protein product: CASSFRQGANTGELFF.

This clonotype turned up a few times. The gene calls are TRBV25-1 and TRBJ1-4; a possible D gene is TRBD1 (6 bases). CDR1 and CDR2 (germline): MGHDK, SYGVNS. This CDR3 contains 15 residues. V lost 4 bases to trimming and J lost 4 bases, with 13 bases between them. Here the CDR3 reads CASSAQDSINEKLFF. The CDR3 DNA reads as TGTGCCAGCAGTGCCCAGGACAGCATTAATGAAAAACTGTTTTTT.

This clonotype was picked up a small number of times. The chain joins TRBV19 to TRBJ2-7; 7 bases match TRBD2. With 2 bases clipped from V and 3 bases from J, the junction kept 7 bases outside the gene matches. The CDR3 has 15 residues. CDR1 LNHDA and CDR2 SQIVND come from the germline V gene (reference sequence). CDR3 sequence reads: CASSITASGRYEQYF. The CDR3 region has the DNA TGTGCCAGTAGTATAACCGCTAGCGGACGCTACGAGCAGTACTTC.

This chain uses TRBV20-1 with TRBJ1-1, with 8 bases matching TRBD1. In germline, CDR1 is DFQATT, CDR2 SNEGSKA (reference sequence). The CDR3 runs to 12 residues. The V and J ends lost 5 bases and 6 bases, in that order; junction bases with no gene match: 5. This chain's CDR3 is CSAPDRGAEAFF. DNA of the CDR3: TGCAGTGCTCCAGACAGGGGTGCTGAAGCTTTCTTT.

The chain uses TRBV10-2 and TRBJ2-7, with D perhaps TRBD2 (6 bases). CDR1 and CDR2 (germline): WSHSY, SAAADI. There are 14 residues in the CDR3. Between the trimmed V and J ends, which lost 5 bases and 4 bases, there was a span of 15 bases. DNA for the CDR3: TGCGCCAGCAGTTGGGGAGGCGAGGGTTACGAGCAGTACTTC. Its protein product is CASSWGGEGYEQYF.

The J gene is TRBJ2-2, the V gene TRBV5-1; possibly TRBD1 for D (6 bases). In germline, CDR1 is SGHRS, CDR2 YFSETQ. This CDR3 has 14 residues. V was trimmed by 0 bases and J by 5 bases, leaving 8 bases between them. The CDR3 coding sequence is TGCGCCAGCAGCTTGGAACAGGGAACCGGGGAGCTGTTTTTT. It encodes CASSLEQGTGELFF.

J is TRBJ1-4 and V is TRBV25-1, with D maybe TRBD1 (6 bases). Trimming shortened V by 7 bases and J by 7 bases, and 16 bases separated the two germline ends. The CDR3 spans 14 residues. Germline-derived CDR1 and CDR2 are MGHDK and SYGVNS. The CDR3 region is CASKWGGLTEKLFF. In nucleotides, the CDR3 is TGTGCCAGCAAGTGGGGGGGGCTTACTGAAAAACTGTTTTTT.

In its sample, this clonotype was seen a few times. The V call is TRBV11-2, the J call TRBJ2-5, with TRBD2 matching 8 bases. The CDR3 extends over 15 amino acids. The V gene end was trimmed by 1 base and the J gene end by 5 bases; junction bases not matched to a gene: 6. Germline loops: CDR1 SGHAT, CDR2 FQNNGV. CDR3 region: CASSLVLAGPETQYF. The CDR3 coding sequence is TGTGCCAGCAGCTTAGTCCTAGCGGGTCCGGAGACCCAGTACTTC.

The rearrangement joins TRBV5-1 to TRBJ1-5; the D is unclear. The CDR3 runs 14 residues. Germline assignment: CDR1 SGHRS and CDR2 YFSETQ. V was shortened by 0 bases and J by 2 bases, with 6 bases between the two germline ends. CDR3 amino acids: CASSLGVGNQPQHF. DNA of the CDR3: TGCGCCAGCAGCTTGGGGGTCGGCAATCAGCCCCAGCATTTT.

This clonotype was seen a single time. The J gene is TRBJ1-5, the V gene TRBV10-3; tentative D call: TRBD1 (6 bases). The CDR3 consists of 14 residues. The V gene lost 4 bases and the J gene lost 4 bases, with 11 bases spanning the gap. CDR1 is ENHRY and CDR2 is SYGVKD in the germline V gene. The CDR3 sequence: CAISATGTNQPQHF. CDR3 coding DNA: TGTGCCATCAGTGCAACCGGGACAAATCAGCCCCAGCATTTT.

The gene calls are TRBV28 and TRBJ2-5, with 8 nucleotides matching TRBD2. Germline CDR1 is MDHEN and CDR2 is SYDVKM. With V trimmed by 3 bases and J by 4 bases, 7 bases remained unmatched. There are 15 residues in the CDR3. The CDR3 loop is CASSLRLAGRETQYF. The CDR3 region has the DNA TGTGCCAGCAGTTTGCGTCTAGCGGGCCGAGAGACCCAGTACTTC.

The V gene is TRBV29-1, the J gene TRBJ2-7; D remains unclear. CDR3 length equals 12 residues. Germline V gives CDR1 SQVTM, CDR2 ANQGSEA. The germline V and J ends were trimmed by 2 bases and 2 bases, with 7 bases remaining between them. The CDR3 DNA sequence: TGCAGCGTTGAAAGGCGGCCCTACGAGCAGTACTTC. Protein sequence: CSVERRPYEQYF.

The chain uses TRBV29-1 and TRBJ2-1; D is ambiguous. CDR1 is SQVTM and CDR2 is ANQGSEA in the germline V gene. Trimming took 0 bases from V and 6 from J, leaving 3 bases between them. This CDR3 is 11 amino acids long. CDR3 nucleotide sequence: TGCAGCGTTGAAGAGATCAATGAGCAGTTCTTC. Translated: CSVEEINEQFF.

This clonotype came up a few times. CDR3 amino acids: CASSTRQARSTDTQYF. CDR3 nucleotides: TGCGCCAGCAGCACCAGACAGGCCCGGAGCACAGATACGCAGTATTTT. V gene TRBV5-1 combines with J gene TRBJ2-3; D perhaps matches TRBD1 (6 bases). Germline V gene data show CDR1 as SGHRS and CDR2 as YFSETQ. Deletions cut 4 bases from V and 0 bases from J, with 15 bases between. The CDR3 loop spans 16 amino acids.

This clonotype was seen a few times. The chain joins TRBV7-3 to TRBJ1-6; D is unresolved. Trimming pared 0 bases from V and 8 bases from J, leaving 5 bases between. This CDR3 region has 13 residues. Germline CDR1 reads SGHTA; CDR2 reads FQGTGA. The CDR3 DNA is TGTGCCAGCAGCTTAACTGGGGATTCACCCCTCCACTTT. This codes for CASSLTGDSPLHF. The full variable domain, in which reference TRBV7-3 and TRBJ1-6 provide the parts outside the CDR3, is GAGVSQTPSNKVTEKGKYVELRCDPISGHTALYWYRQSLGQGPEFLIYFQGTGAADDSGLPNDRFFAVRPEGSVSTLKIQRTERGDSAVYLCASSLTGDSPLHFGNGTRLTVT.

V is TRBV3-1 and J is TRBJ2-1; 7 nucleotides agree with TRBD2. CDR1 LGHDT and CDR2 YNNKEL come from the germline V gene (reference sequence). J lost 4 bases, V lost 3 bases, and 6 bases had no gene match. The CDR3 runs 15 residues. As DNA, the CDR3 is TGTGCCAGCAGCCAGCTCGGACTAGGGTACAATGAGCAGTTCTTC. It codes for CASSQLGLGYNEQFF.

This clonotype was seen ten or more times. The chain carries TRBV12-3 or TRBV12-4 and TRBJ1-2, with D possibly being TRBD1 (5 bases). V was pared by 6 bases and J by 0 bases, with 11 bases between. The CDR3 is 14 residues long. CDR3 sequence reads: CASRAQVTNYGYTF. DNA of the CDR3: TGTGCCAGCAGGGCACAGGTTACTAACTATGGCTACACCTTC.

This rearrangement joins TRBV29-1 to TRBJ2-7, with 11 bases lining up with TRBD2. Germline V gene data show CDR1 as SQVTM and CDR2 as ANQGSEA. V shed 3 bases and J 6 bases; nucleotides not matched to a gene: 13. This CDR3 has 16 amino acids. CDR3 in amino acids: CSVEASGRSFGSEQYF. DNA for the CDR3: TGCAGCGTTGAGGCTAGCGGGAGGTCTTTTGGGAGCGAGCAGTACTTC.

This clonotype was counted between two and nine times. This sequence joins TRBV27 and TRBJ1-2, with D possibly being TRBD1 (5 bases). CDR3 length equals 16 residues. Trimming stripped 1 base from V and 1 base from J, with 13 bases between. CDR1 and CDR2 from the germline V gene are MNHEY and SMNVEV (reference sequence). The CDR3 loop reads CASSLWTGRINYGYTF. CDR3 bases: TGTGCCAGCAGTTTATGGACGGGACGGATTAACTATGGCTACACCTTC.

This chain uses TRBV28 with TRBJ2-3; D gene uncertain. The CDR3 runs to 16 residues. Germline V gives CDR1 MDHEN, CDR2 SYDVKM. The V and J ends lost 0 bases and 0 bases respectively, with 10 bases between them. This chain's CDR3 is CASSLWDGISTDTQYF. Here the CDR3 DNA reads TGTGCCAGCAGTTTATGGGACGGAATAAGCACAGATACGCAGTATTTT.

Only a few counts were recorded for this clonotype. The rearrangement joins TRBV6-4 to TRBJ2-2, with D maybe TRBD1 (5 bases). V was clipped by 6 bases and J by 0 bases, with 8 bases between them. The germline V gene encodes CDR1 MRHNA and CDR2 SNTAGT. The length of the CDR3 is 14 residues. The chain's CDR3 is CASRPTANTGELFF. The CDR3 bases are TGTGCCAGCAGACCGACAGCGAACACCGGGGAGCTGTTTTTT.